These T cell receptor beta chains were read from a single sample in a study of T cell responses to AZD1222 COVID-19 vaccine. The protocol was immunoSEQ multiplex PCR, while the TCRdb copy is restricted to in-frame clones and leaves out a portion. The repertoire holds roughly 62,000 clones, with approximately 83% as singletons. Here the sequenced sample was peripheral blood, taken on day 0 of AZD1222 vaccination. These receptors came from an adult in good health. The CDR3 runs from the conserved cysteine through the conserved F or W. A D gene is named only where the DNA matches it firmly. The listing skips clone size in some rows; elsewhere it reads once, few, many or a size class.

J | V | length | size | D | DNA | CDR3
TRBJ1-5 | TRBV3-1/TRBV3-2 | 14 | NA | NA | TGTGCCAGCAGCCTCGGACCTGGCGATCAGCCCCAGCATTTT | CASSLGPGDQPQHF
TRBJ1-5 | TRBV9 | 11 | NA | NA | TGTGCCAGCAGCCGCGAGGGGCCCCAGCATTTT | CASSREGPQHF
TRBJ1-1 | TRBV27 | 12 | few | NA | TGTGCCAGCAGGACGGGGTACACTGAAGCTTTCTTT | CASRTGYTEAFF
TRBJ1-4 | TRBV9 | 13 | NA | NA | TGTGCCAGCAGCGTAGGTTCCGCGTCCGAACTGTTTTTT | CASSVGSASELFF
TRBJ1-2 | TRBV12-3/TRBV12-4 | 13 | few | TRBD1 | TGTGCCAGCAGCCAAGGACAGGGATATGGCTACACCTTC | CASSQGQGYGYTF
TRBJ2-6 | TRBV4-3 | 19 | NA | TRBD1 | TGCGCCAGCAGCCAAGCGAATCAGGGGGCGCTGGCTGGGGCCAACGTCCTGACTTTC | CASSQANQGALAGANVLTF
TRBJ1-2 | TRBV19 | 13 | NA | TRBD1 | TGTGCCAGTACCCCGGGACAGGACAATGGCTACACCTTC | CASTPGQDNGYTF
TRBJ1-5 | TRBV6-2/TRBV6-3 | 15 | NA | TRBD1 | TGTGCCAGCAGCCGACAGGGGTCGGGAGCTCAGCCCCAGCATTTT | CASSRQGSGAQPQHF
TRBJ2-7 | TRBV7-9 | 15 | once | NA | TGTGCCAGCAGCTTAGGGGAGGGGGGAAACTACGAGCAGTACTTC | CASSLGEGGNYEQYF
TRBJ2-2 | TRBV19 | 13 | NA | NA | TGTGCCAGTAGTCCGGACGTTACCGGGGAGCTGTTTTTT | CASSPDVTGELFF
TRBJ2-5 | TRBV12-3/TRBV12-4 | 12 | NA | NA | TGTGCCAGCAGAACAAGTAGGGAGACCCAGTACTTC | CASRTSRETQYF
TRBJ1-2 | TRBV7-8 | 15 | few | NA | TGTGCCAGCAGCTTAGTCCAGGACACCTTGGATGGCTACACCTTC | CASSLVQDTLDGYTF
TRBJ1-2 | TRBV29-1 | 13 | NA | NA | TGCAGCGTTGAGGGCAGGGACAACTATGGCTACACCTTC | CSVEGRDNYGYTF
TRBJ1-1 | TRBV4-3 | 14 | NA | TRBD1 | TGCGCCAGCAGCTCCTCCGGGACAGGGGTCGTCGCTTTCTTT | CASSSSGTGVVAFF
TRBJ1-4 | TRBV7-2 | 14 | few | NA | TGTGCCAGCAGCTCGGTAGGGGGGAACGAAAAACTGTTTTTT | CASSSVGGNEKLFF
TRBJ2-1 | TRBV9 | 12 | NA | NA | TGTGCCAGCAGCGTAGACCCTCGTGAGCAGTTCTTC | CASSVDPREQFF
TRBJ1-1 | TRBV19 | 17 | NA | TRBD1 | TGTGCCAGTAGTCCTTGGGACAGGGCCCCTGGGAACACTGAAGCTTTCTTT | CASSPWDRAPGNTEAFF
TRBJ1-4 | TRBV19 | 15 | NA | NA | TGTGCCAGTAGTATTACGAGTGCAACTAATGAAAAACTGTTTTTT | CASSITSATNEKLFF
TRBJ1-3 | TRBV11-2 | 15 | NA | NA | TGTGCCAGCACCCTAGGGTCCGGGTCCGGAAACACCATATATTTT | CASTLGSGSGNTIYF
TRBJ1-2 | TRBV11-2 | 13 | NA | NA | TGTGCCAGCAGCCAGAGGGGGATCTATGGCTACACCTTC | CASSQRGIYGYTF
TRBJ1-5 | TRBV4-1 | 15 | NA | NA | TGCGCCAGCAGCCAAACACCATCTAGCAATCAGCCCCAGCATTTT | CASSQTPSSNQPQHF
TRBJ1-1 | TRBV19 | 16 | NA | NA | TGTGCCAGTACCCTTTCCGGGACGGTGATGAACACTGAAGCTTTCTTT | CASTLSGTVMNTEAFF
TRBJ1-4 | TRBV25-1 | 14 | NA | NA | TGTGCCAGCAACCCTGGCGGGACTAATGAAAAACTGTTTTTT | CASNPGGTNEKLFF
TRBJ1-2 | TRBV11-2 | 12 | once | NA | TGTGCCAGCAGCTTTATGGCGGATGGCTACACCTTC | CASSFMADGYTF
TRBJ1-5 | TRBV5-8 | 16 | NA | NA | TGTGCCAGCAGCTTGGGCACAGGGATCGGCAATCAGCCCCAGCATTTT | CASSLGTGIGNQPQHF
TRBJ2-1 | TRBV24-1 | 15 | NA | NA | TGTGCCACCAGTGATCTGAAAGGGTCGAACAATGAGCAGTTCTTC | CATSDLKGSNNEQFF
TRBJ2-5 | TRBV18 | 16 | NA | NA | TGTGCCAGCTCACCACCCGGGTTGCAGATCCAAGAGACCCAGTACTTC | CASSPPGLQIQETQYF
TRBJ2-3 | TRBV24-1 | 16 | once | TRBD1 | TGTGCCACCAGTGACGGACAGGGCGGAGGCACAGATACGCAGTATTTT | CATSDGQGGGTDTQYF
TRBJ1-6 | TRBV27 | 14 | NA | TRBD1 | TGTGCCAGCAAGAGCGGGACAGGGAATTCACCCCTCCACTTT | CASKSGTGNSPLHF
TRBJ1-2 | TRBV2 | 12 | NA | NA | TGTGCCAGCAGTGATTTCGGGGTGGGCTACACCTTC | CASSDFGVGYTF
TRBJ2-3 | TRBV19 | 17 | NA | TRBD2 | TGTGCCAGTAGTACGGGACTAGCGGGGGGGCCGGGAGATACGCAGTATTTT | CASSTGLAGGPGDTQYF
TRBJ2-7 | TRBV19 | 13 | once | TRBD2 | TGTGCCAGTAGTAGAGCGGGGGCACGCGAGCAGTACTTC | CASSRAGAREQYF
TRBJ1-5 | TRBV19 | 15 | NA | NA | TGTGCCAGTAGTATATTAAGTAACGGAGATCAGCCCCAGCATTTT | CASSILSNGDQPQHF
TRBJ1-6 | TRBV2 | 15 | NA | TRBD1 | TGTGCCAGCAGCCTAGAGGGACAGGGAAATTCACCCCTCCACTTT | CASSLEGQGNSPLHF
TRBJ1-4 | TRBV9 | 14 | NA | TRBD1 | TGTGCCAGCACCCCAGGGGGCGCGGATGAAAAACTGTTTTTT | CASTPGGADEKLFF
TRBJ1-2 | TRBV5-4 | 13 | NA | NA | TGTGCCAGCAGCTTGGGAGGGAACTATGGCTACACCTTC | CASSLGGNYGYTF
TRBJ1-6 | TRBV6-5 | 14 | few | NA | TGTGCCAGCACCCCGACAGGAACTAATTCACCCCTCCACTTT | CASTPTGTNSPLHF
TRBJ1-6 | TRBV10-1 | 14 | medium-sized | NA | TGCGCCAGCAGTACCACCTTAGGGAATTCACCCCTCCACTTT | CASSTTLGNSPLHF
TRBJ2-2 | TRBV9 | 12 | NA | NA | TGTGCCAGCAGCGTAGGGGGCGGGGAGCTGTTTTTT | CASSVGGGELFF
TRBJ2-7 | TRBV23-1 | 16 | NA | TRBD1 | TGCGCCAGCAGTCACAGGGGACAGGGGTTTCACTACGAGCAGTACTTC | CASSHRGQGFHYEQYF
TRBJ1-4 | TRBV6-5 | 15 | NA | TRBD1 | TGTGCCAGCAGGACAGGGCGGCGCTCTAATGAAAAACTGTTTTTT | CASRTGRRSNEKLFF
TRBJ2-7 | TRBV5-1 | 12 | NA | NA | TGCGCCAGCAGCCACAGTATTTACGAGCAGTACTTC | CASSHSIYEQYF
TRBJ1-5 | TRBV6-1 | 15 | NA | NA | TGTGCCAGCAGTGCCCAGGGGATCAGCAATCAGCCCCAGCATTTT | CASSAQGISNQPQHF
TRBJ2-3 | TRBV11-2 | 12 | NA | NA | TGTGCCAGCAGCTTCGATTCTAGTACGCAGTATTTT | CASSFDSSTQYF
TRBJ2-7 | TRBV6-6 | 15 | NA | NA | TGTGCCAGCAGTTACTCTGTCGACGGTTCCTACGAGCAGTACTTC | CASSYSVDGSYEQYF
TRBJ2-1 | TRBV7-2 | 15 | NA | TRBD1 | TGTGCCAGCAGCTTAGACAGGACAGGGGGCGGTGAGCAGTTCTTC | CASSLDRTGGGEQFF
TRBJ2-5 | TRBV7-9 | 14 | NA | TRBD2 | TGTGCCAGCAGCTTTCAAGCGGGGTCCAAAGACCAGTACTTC | CASSFQAGSKDQYF
TRBJ2-1 | TRBV4-3 | 13 | NA | NA | TGCGCCAGCAGCCAAATAGGACTCGATGAGCAGTTCTTC | CASSQIGLDEQFF
TRBJ1-5 | TRBV5-4 | 18 | NA | NA | TGTGCCAGCAGCTTGTGTCCGGCAGGGCGGTATAGCAATCAGCCCCAGCATTTT | CASSLCPAGRYSNQPQHF
TRBJ1-5 | TRBV2 | 14 | NA | NA | TGTGCCAGCAGTCCTCTACCTGGCAATCAGCCCCAGCATTTT | CASSPLPGNQPQHF
TRBJ2-7 | TRBV25-1 | 11 | NA | NA | TGTGCCAGCAGAGGGATGACATCCTTTGCCTTC | CASRGMTSFAF
TRBJ2-5 | TRBV19 | 11 | NA | NA | TGTGCCAGTAGTATAGGGGATAACCAGTACTTC | CASSIGDNQYF
TRBJ2-7 | TRBV7-9 | 13 | NA | TRBD1 | TGTGCCAGCAGCTGGGGGACAGGAGGCGAGCAGTACTTC | CASSWGTGGEQYF
TRBJ1-3 | TRBV7-2 | 15 | NA | NA | TGTGCCAGCAGCACCCAGGGAAGGTCTGGAAACACCATATATTTT | CASSTQGRSGNTIYF
TRBJ2-3 | TRBV5-1 | 15 | NA | NA | TGCGCCAGCAGCTTAGCTCCTATGGGCTCTGATACGCAGTATTTT | CASSLAPMGSDTQYF
TRBJ1-6 | TRBV3-1/TRBV3-2 | 14 | NA | NA | TGTGCCAGCAGCCTCGGGTCAAATAATTCACCCCTCCACTTT | CASSLGSNNSPLHF
TRBJ2-7 | TRBV27 | 14 | NA | TRBD2 | TGTGCCAGCAGACTAGCGGGGGGGCCGTGGGAGCAGTACTTC | CASRLAGGPWEQYF
TRBJ2-3 | TRBV28 | 17 | NA | TRBD2 | TGTGCCAGCAGTTTACGGGCTAGCGGGGGAACCACAGATACGCAGTATTTT | CASSLRASGGTTDTQYF
TRBJ2-2 | TRBV7-2 | 15 | NA | TRBD2 | TGTGCCAGCACCCCCCTAGCGGGGTATACCGGGGAGCTGTTTTTT | CASTPLAGYTGELFF
TRBJ2-2 | TRBV3-1/TRBV3-2 | 15 | NA | TRBD1 | TGTGCCAGCACCGGACAGGGGACAAACACCGGGGAGCTGTTTTTT | CASTGQGTNTGELFF